A selection of T cell receptor beta chains follows, all from one sample in a study of CXCR3-negative and CXCR3-positive naive CD8 T cells. Using the 5' RACE reads, TCRdb records one entry per CDR3 protein without DNA. The ten most abundant clones cover more than 0.3% of a sample with more than 80,000 distinct CDR3 sequences. The sample was naive CXCR3+ CD8+ T cells from blood. The receptors originated from a human donor in good health. Some clones in this sample may be carry-over from other donors' samples. The CDR3 runs from the conserved cysteine through the conserved F or W.

v_gene	j_gene	CDR3aa
TRBV29-1	TRBJ2-7	CSVDITGTGEQYF
TRBV12-3/TRBV12-4	TRBJ1-6	CASSLGSYNSPLHF
TRBV7-2	TRBJ2-1	CASSLASGPSSYNEQFF
TRBV29-1	TRBJ1-1	CSALLGTEAFF
TRBV29-1	TRBJ1-1	CSAQQGDTEAFF
TRBV7-2	TRBJ2-7	CASSLRQEQYF
TRBV29-1	TRBJ1-1	CSDALPGQGGMPFF
TRBV29-1	TRBJ2-1	CSVEGLKYNEQFF
TRBV5-1	TRBJ1-2	CASSWGTGAYGYTF
TRBV6-5	TRBJ2-7	CASSRQGSSYEQYF
TRBV28	TRBJ2-2	CASGRGGSTGELFF
TRBV12-3/TRBV12-4	TRBJ2-7	CASSWGGEQYF
TRBV7-9	TRBJ2-1	CASSRGDSSYNEQFF
TRBV3-1	TRBJ1-2	CASSQDQYGYTF
TRBV20-1	TRBJ2-5	CSAPAGTGGRHETQYF
TRBV4-2	TRBJ2-3	CASSQEGLAGAGTDTQYF
TRBV7-9	TRBJ2-7	CASSSLNGLYEQYF
TRBV7-3	TRBJ2-1	CASSRQGHNEQFF
TRBV7-9	TRBJ2-3	CASKDRSTDTQYF
TRBV6-6	TRBJ2-2	CASSYWWGNTGELFF
TRBV20-1	TRBJ2-1	CSARVVNYNEQFF
TRBV7-9	TRBJ2-7	CASSSRLASDRWEQYF
TRBV9	TRBJ1-4	CASSLGGDSEKLFF
TRBV29-1	TRBJ2-7	CSVLRGFSYEQYF
TRBV6-5	TRBJ1-2	CASSPDRGRDGYTF
TRBV29-1	TRBJ2-1	CSVTGTDHNEQFF
TRBV6-6	TRBJ2-7	CASSWPGTSGYEQYF
TRBV29-1	TRBJ2-5	CSADSYQETQYF
TRBV13	TRBJ2-1	CAGSERGKDNEQFF
TRBV15	TRBJ2-3	CATKEFGTDTQYF
TRBV7-7	TRBJ2-3	CASSLRDGTDTQYF
TRBV7-2	TRBJ1-4	CASGTLGGTNEKLFF
TRBV29-1	TRBJ2-7	CSVGTGGYEQYF
TRBV29-1	TRBJ2-1	CSVEETGTPNNEQFF
TRBV12-3/TRBV12-4	TRBJ1-5	CASSQNSNQPQHF
TRBV7-2	TRBJ1-5	CASSLGQGQVYERAQHF
TRBV5-6	TRBJ2-3	CASSFSGDTQYF
TRBV12-3/TRBV12-4	TRBJ2-7	CASGWPSGEQYF
TRBV11-2	TRBJ2-7	CASSLGGGTPYEQYF
TRBV7-2	TRBJ2-7	CASRLAGTYEQYF
TRBV12-3/TRBV12-4	TRBJ2-1	CAIKGGGRHNEQFF
TRBV28	TRBJ2-3	CASMTWVSTDTQYF
TRBV6-5	TRBJ2-7	CASRGGPREQYF
TRBV7-9	TRBJ2-3	CAISGEPSTDTQYF
TRBV6-2/TRBV6-3	TRBJ1-6	CASSYGSGYSDF
TRBV2	TRBJ2-5	CASQGVLETQYF